This entry features one T cell receptor (beta chain) sequence. Its antigen remains unidentified. The data were taken from a study of shared clonotypes between healthy human individuals. Study findings and constraints: Clonotypes shared by all four sorted-subset donors had higher generation probabilities than non-shared clonotypes. Naive subsets tended to show greater estimated richness than memory subsets.

Trimming pared 3 bases from V and 1 base from J, leaving 10 bases between. The CDR3 is 14 residues long. Germline V gene sequence: CDR1 SNHLY, CDR2 FYNNEI. The repertoire was sequenced with immunoSEQ multiplex PCR; TCRdb's copy has only in-frame clones and lacks some. The sample holds approximately 1.1 million clones, around 78% seen once. The sample consisted of memory CD4+ T cells from PBMCs. Subset denoted: CD45RA-negative fraction. The sequence was obtained from a man aged 18 to 29 in good health. Some clones in this sample may be carry-over from other donors' samples. The chain has TRBV2 and TRBJ2-7; D unclear. The CDR3 DNA is TGTGCCAGCAGTGACCCCTACTTATCCTACGAGCAGTACTTC. It encodes CASSDPYLSYEQYF.